This T cell receptor beta chain was sequenced for a study of T cells in localized non-small cell lung cancer. Repertoires were generated with immunoSEQ multiplex PCR, while TCRdb's copy carries only in-frame clones and drops some. This sample has around 100,000 clones, with about nine tenths found just once. A single count supports this clone. The sequence derives from a man between 40 and 70 years old with stage I squamous cell lung carcinoma. Sequences were derived from peripheral blood, sampled before any cancer treatment.

Written as DNA, the CDR3 is TGTGCCAGCAGCTCAGGGATCACAGATACGCAGTATTTT. This codes for CASSSGITDTQYF. The chain employs TRBV7-8 and TRBJ2-3, with D perhaps TRBD1 (5 bases). V lost 4 bases, J lost 2 bases, and 7 bases lay in between. This CDR3 is 13 amino acids long. CDR1 and CDR2 from the germline V gene are SGHVS and FQNEAQ.